Listed below are T cell receptor beta chains from one sample, sequenced in a study of T-cell reconstitution after alpha-beta-depleted transplantation in children. Each CDR3 protein gets one entry after TCRdb re-called the PCR reads with MiXCR. The table shows about 510,000 distinct CDR3 sequences, with about an eighth occurring only once. The sequences come from PBMCs, mostly from graft donor cells, collected 180 days after TCRalphabeta/CD19-depleted stem cell transplant. Every receptor here comes from a female patient aged 2-9 years who had a stem cell transplant for aplastic anemia, so the T cells may come from the graft donor. The CDR3 runs from the conserved cysteine through the conserved F or W. D genes are given only for firm matches. Only some rows state a clone size, as once, few, many or a class for expanded clones.

TRBV6-2/TRBV6-3,few,TRBJ1-1,NA,CASSGREGTEAFF,TGTGCCAGCAGTGGGAGGGAGGGGACTGAAGCTTTCTTT
TRBV7-9,NA,TRBJ2-1,TRBD2,CASSLAASGRDNEQFF,TGTGCCAGCAGCTTAGCGGCTAGCGGGAGGGACAATGAGCAGTTCTTC
TRBV27,few,TRBJ2-1,NA,CASKVLQGEEQFF,TGTGCCAGCAAAGTCCTACAGGGTGAGGAGCAGTTCTTC
TRBV7-2,NA,TRBJ1-5,NA,CASSLAMGDQPQHF,TGTGCCAGCAGCTTAGCGATGGGGGATCAGCCCCAGCATTTT
TRBV9,few,TRBJ2-1,TRBD1,CASSKPSGQANSTEQFF,TGTGCCAGCAGCAAACCTTCGGGACAGGCCAATTCCACAGAGCAGTTCTTC
TRBV7-3,NA,TRBJ1-2,NA,CASSPGPAGGYTF,TGTGCCAGCAGCCCCGGCCCGGCAGGTGGCTACACCTTC
TRBV6-2/TRBV6-3,NA,TRBJ1-2,NA,CASKWAIPRRPHNYGYTF,TGTGCCAGCAAATGGGCTATCCCGCGCAGGCCCCACAACTATGGCTACACCTTC
TRBV20-1,few,TRBJ2-5,TRBD2,CSAPTSGKETQYF,TGCAGTGCCCCGACTAGCGGGAAAGAGACCCAGTACTTC
TRBV12-3/TRBV12-4,NA,TRBJ1-1,TRBD1,CASSFFQGVNTEAFF,TGTGCCAGCAGTTTCTTCCAGGGGGTGAACACTGAAGCTTTCTTT
TRBV7-6,NA,TRBJ1-2,NA,CASSLGQGGASYGYTF,TGTGCCAGCAGCTTGGGGCAAGGCGGGGCCAGCTATGGCTACACCTTC
TRBV29-1,NA,TRBJ2-3,NA,CSVEGPPSVFHTDTQYF,TGCAGCGTTGAAGGGCCTCCTAGCGTCTTCCACACAGATACGCAGTATTTT
TRBV4-3,few,TRBJ2-7,TRBD1,CASSQDRQGYNEQYF,TGCGCCAGCAGCCAAGATAGACAGGGGTATAACGAGCAGTACTTC
TRBV5-1,few,TRBJ2-1,NA,CASVTGLLSSYNEQFF,TGCGCCAGTGTTACGGGACTCTTGAGCTCCTACAATGAGCAGTTCTTC
TRBV12-3/TRBV12-4,many,TRBJ2-1,NA,CASSTFINEQFF,TGTGCCAGCAGTACCTTCATCAATGAGCAGTTCTTC
TRBV20-1,many,TRBJ1-6,NA,CSARLSDGFLSPLHF,TGCAGTGCTAGACTGTCGGACGGTTTTCTGTCACCCCTCCACTTT
TRBV9,few,TRBJ2-3,TRBD1,CASSVWQGEDTQYF,TGTGCCAGCAGCGTGTGGCAGGGGGAAGATACGCAGTATTTT
TRBV5-6,many,TRBJ1-3,NA,CASSLDISASGNTIYF,TGTGCCAGCAGCTTGGATATCTCAGCCTCTGGAAACACCATATATTTT
TRBV6-5,NA,TRBJ2-3,TRBD2,CASSYSGRAADTQYF,TGTGCCAGCAGTTATAGCGGGAGGGCCGCAGATACGCAGTATTTT
TRBV7-6,few,TRBJ1-6,NA,CASSLRYNSPLHF,TGTGCCAGCAGCTTACGCTATAATTCACCCCTCCACTTT
TRBV6-5,NA,TRBJ2-1,TRBD2,CASSYSTVAGGWGDEQFF,TGTGCCAGCAGTTACTCGACCGTAGCGGGAGGGTGGGGCGATGAGCAGTTCTTC
TRBV12-3/TRBV12-4,NA,TRBJ2-5,TRBD1,CASRLDRTETQYF,TGTGCCAGCAGGTTGGACAGGACAGAGACCCAGTACTTC
TRBV7-9,NA,TRBJ2-7,NA,CASSLPSLALSYEQYF,TGTGCCAGCAGCTTACCCTCGCTAGCCCTCTCCTACGAGCAGTACTTC
TRBV29-1,few,TRBJ2-7,TRBD1,CSVGLGTDYEQYF,TGCAGCGTTGGGTTGGGGACAGACTACGAGCAGTACTTC
TRBV5-4,few,TRBJ2-1,TRBD1,CASSSARDRVDEQFF,TGTGCCAGCAGCTCGGCCCGGGACAGGGTTGATGAGCAGTTCTTC
TRBV25-1,NA,TRBJ1-4,NA,CASSAYPRGGNEKLFF,TGTGCCAGCAGTGCCTACCCTCGGGGGGGAAATGAAAAACTGTTTTTT
TRBV4-3,many,TRBJ2-5,TRBD2,CASSQDGVLSGRDQETQYF,TGCGCCAGCAGCCAAGATGGGGTTCTTAGCGGGAGGGACCAAGAGACCCAGTACTTC
TRBV12-3/TRBV12-4,NA,TRBJ2-3,NA,CATAQRSYTDTQYF,TGTGCTACAGCCCAGCGGAGCTACACAGATACGCAGTATTTT
TRBV6-5,NA,TRBJ2-1,NA,CASSYGWNEQFF,TGTGCCAGCAGTTACGGTTGGAATGAGCAGTTCTTC
TRBV7-6,few,TRBJ2-7,TRBD2,CASSALLAASYEQYF,TGTGCCAGCAGCGCCCTCCTAGCGGCTTCCTACGAGCAGTACTTC
TRBV20-1,NA,TRBJ2-7,NA,CSARDSDSYEQYF,TGCAGTGCTAGAGATTCGGACAGCTACGAGCAGTACTTC
TRBV7-2,NA,TRBJ2-5,NA,CASSFRPGVETQYF,TGTGCCAGCAGCTTTCGTCCGGGAGTCGAGACCCAGTACTTC
TRBV11-2,few,TRBJ2-1,NA,CASSPSQGGSVPYNEQFF,TGTGCCAGCAGCCCCAGCCAGGGCGGAAGTGTTCCCTACAATGAGCAGTTCTTC
TRBV7-9,NA,TRBJ2-1,TRBD1,CASRDPGTAYNEQFF,TGTGCCAGCAGGGACCCCGGGACAGCATACAATGAGCAGTTCTTC
TRBV10-3,few,TRBJ2-2,NA,CAIGIGTSNTGELFF,TGTGCCATCGGGATTGGGACATCGAACACCGGGGAGCTGTTTTTT
TRBV4-1,many,TRBJ1-1,TRBD1,CASSPDRMNTEAFF,TGCGCCAGCAGCCCGGACAGGATGAACACTGAAGCTTTCTTT
TRBV7-2,few,TRBJ1-2,NA,CASSLKAGPNYGYTF,TGTGCCAGCAGCTTAAAGGCCGGTCCTAACTATGGCTACACCTTC
TRBV24-1,few,TRBJ2-2,TRBD1,CATSRTGSGTGELFF,TGTGCCACCAGTCGGACAGGGTCGGGCACCGGGGAGCTGTTTTTT
TRBV29-1,NA,TRBJ1-2,TRBD1,CSVLRDRGPYGYTF,TGCAGCGTTCTCCGGGACAGGGGGCCTTATGGCTACACCTTC
TRBV5-6,NA,TRBJ2-4,NA,CASSSLPKNIQYF,TGTGCCAGCAGCAGTCTTCCCAAAAACATTCAGTACTTC
TRBV28,NA,TRBJ2-1,NA,CASSFETPKPYNEQFF,TGTGCCAGCAGTTTCGAGACACCCAAACCCTACAATGAGCAGTTCTTC